This paragraph reports one TCR beta chain. The antigen remains unidentified. The time point is: week 23, last vaccination. Doses comprised 300 ug of mutant IDH1 20-mer peptide each, plus topical imiquimod. The data originate from a study of a mutant IDH1 vaccine in newly diagnosed glioma. At the level of the study: Either 4-6 weeks after radiotherapy alone or alongside temozolomide, vaccination was begun. Patients got radiotherapy, temozolomide, or both beforehand, and most got both.

Assay: immunoSEQ multiplex PCR; the TCRdb copy retains only in-frame clones and omits some. The sample records around 78,000 clones, roughly 85% being singletons. Germline-derived CDR1 and CDR2 are GTSNPN and SVGIG (reference sequence). The CDR3 contains 12 residues. The V and J ends lost 1 base and 0 bases respectively, with 4 bases between them. This receptor was obtained from a man aged 25 to 40 with glioma. Some clones in this sample may be carry-over from other donors' samples. This sequence joins TRBV30 and TRBJ2-7; D unclear. Sequencing used PBMCs, obtained from a glioma patient whose treatment included an IDH1 peptide vaccine. The CDR3 reads CAWSDLSYEQYF. The CDR3 nucleotides read TGTGCCTGGAGTGACCTCTCCTACGAGCAGTACTTC.